A single sample gave rise to the 8 T cell receptor beta chains below, sequenced in a study of blood T cell repertoires in COVID-19. The assay was immunoSEQ multiplex PCR, and TCRdb's table has in-frame clones only and misses some. The table includes around 100,000 clones, 70% to 90% detected once. The sample comprised peripheral blood. The receptors shown here come from a woman aged 30 to 39 with acute or convalescent COVID-19.

V usage is TRBV12-5 and J usage is TRBJ1-6; the D gene is possibly TRBD1 (5 bases). Deletions cut 6 bases from V and 0 bases from J, with 24 bases between. Looked up from germline, CDR1 is LGHNT and CDR2 is FRNRAP. The CDR3 covers 20 residues. CDR3 loop: CASGRQTGSVGGSYNSPLHF. The CDR3 bases are TGTGCTAGTGGCCGTCAAACAGGTTCTGTGGGGGGCTCCTATAATTCACCCCTCCACTTT.

This clone appeared once. This chain joins TRBV29-1 and TRBJ2-3; possible D gene TRBD2, 6 bases. CDR3 size: 14 residues. V dropped 3 bases and J dropped 3 bases, with 13 bases sitting between them. Germline CDR1 is SQVTM and CDR2 is ANQGSEA. As DNA, the CDR3 is TGCAGCGTTGAGATTTACCTAGCGACAGATACGCAGTATTTT. This sequence encodes CSVEIYLATDTQYF.

J is TRBJ2-7 and V is TRBV11-2, with 7 bases fitting TRBD1. Looked up from germline, CDR1 is SGHAT and CDR2 is FQNNGV. Trimming took 1 base from V and 2 from J; bases not matched to a gene: 2. The CDR3 is 14 amino acids. The CDR3 DNA follows: TGTGCCAGCAGCTTAGGAAGGGGGCCCTACGAGCAGTACTTC. Translated: CASSLGRGPYEQYF.

CDR3 sequence reads: CSVQVLAGELFF. Written as DNA, the CDR3 is TGCAGCGTACAGGTTCTCGCCGGGGAGCTGTTTTTT. The rearrangement joins TRBV29-1 to TRBJ2-2; tentatively, D is TRBD1 (5 bases). The CDR3 length is 12 residues. Germline V CDR1 and CDR2: SQVTM, ANQGSEA. V was shortened by 6 bases and J by 6 bases, with 11 bases between the two germline ends.

This rearrangement joins TRBV6-5 to TRBJ2-7; unclear D gene. The CDR3 is made up of 11 amino acids. V lost 8 bases to trimming and J lost 7 bases, with 12 bases between them. Germline-derived CDR1 and CDR2 are MNHEY and SVGAGI. CDR3: CASSGFGEQYF. CDR3 DNA sequence: TGTGCCAGCTCGGGTTTCGGTGAGCAGTACTTC.

This clone was seen just once. The J gene is TRBJ1-5, the V gene TRBV5-4; 9 bases agree with TRBD1. J gave up 3 bases and V 4 bases, and 8 bases lay outside the gene matches. CDR3 size: 16 residues. CDR1 is SGHNT and CDR2 is YYREEE in the germline V gene (reference sequence). As DNA, the CDR3 is TGTGCCAGCAGCAAGGGGTGGGACAGGGACAATCAGCCCCAGCATTTT. It codes for CASSKGWDRDNQPQHF.

The V gene is TRBV5-5, the J gene TRBJ1-5; possible D gene TRBD1, 6 bases. Trimming shortened V by 2 bases and J by 2 bases, and 14 bases separated the two germline ends. The germline V gene has CDR1 SGHKS and CDR2 YYEKEE (reference sequence). CDR3 size: 16 residues. CDR3 coding DNA: TGTGCCAGCAGCTTATCAGGGGCCGGGCGCAATCAGCCCCAGCATTTT. Encoded protein: CASSLSGAGRNQPQHF.

The chain has TRBV5-1 and TRBJ2-7; D is unresolved. The CDR3 length is 13 residues. Per the germline V gene, CDR1 is SGHRS and CDR2 is YFSETQ. The ends were cut back, 0 bases at V and 1 base at J, with 5 bases in the middle. CDR3 nucleotide sequence: TGCGCCAGCAGCTTGGTCCCGTCCTACGAGCAGTACTTC. It is translated as CASSLVPSYEQYF.